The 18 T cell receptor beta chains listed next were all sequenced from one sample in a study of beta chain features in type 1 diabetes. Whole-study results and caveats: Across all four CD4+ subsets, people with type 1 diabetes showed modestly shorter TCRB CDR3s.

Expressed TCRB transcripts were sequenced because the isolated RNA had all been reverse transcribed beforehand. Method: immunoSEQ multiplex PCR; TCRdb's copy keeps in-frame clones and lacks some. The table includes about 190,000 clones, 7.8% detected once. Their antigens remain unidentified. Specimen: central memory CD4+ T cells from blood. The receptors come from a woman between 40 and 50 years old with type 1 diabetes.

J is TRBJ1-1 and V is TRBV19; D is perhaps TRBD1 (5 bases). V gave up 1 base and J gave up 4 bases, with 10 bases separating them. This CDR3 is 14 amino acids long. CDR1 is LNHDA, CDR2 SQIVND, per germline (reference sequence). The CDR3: CASSIGGGTTEAFF. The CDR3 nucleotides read TGTGCCAGTAGTATAGGAGGAGGGACCACTGAAGCTTTCTTT. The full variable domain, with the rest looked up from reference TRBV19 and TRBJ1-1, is DGGITQSPKYLFRKEGQNVTLSCEQNLNHDAMYWYRQDPGQGLRLIYYSQIVNDFQKGDIAEGYSVSREKKESFPLTVTSAQKNPTAFYLCASSIGGGTTEAFFGQGTRLTVV.

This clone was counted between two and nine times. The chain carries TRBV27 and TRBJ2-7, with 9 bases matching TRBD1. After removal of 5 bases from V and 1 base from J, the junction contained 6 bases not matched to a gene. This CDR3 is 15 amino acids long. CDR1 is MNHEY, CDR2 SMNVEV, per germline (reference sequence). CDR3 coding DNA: TGTGCCAGCAGTAAAACAGGGGGCCTATCCTACGAGCAGTACTTC. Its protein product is CASSKTGGLSYEQYF.

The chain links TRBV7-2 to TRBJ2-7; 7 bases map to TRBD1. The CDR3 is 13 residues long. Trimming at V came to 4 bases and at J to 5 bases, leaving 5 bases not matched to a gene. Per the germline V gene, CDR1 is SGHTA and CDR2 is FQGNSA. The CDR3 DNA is TGTGCCAGCAGCTCTACGACAGGGAACGAGCAGTACTTC. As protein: CASSSTTGNEQYF.

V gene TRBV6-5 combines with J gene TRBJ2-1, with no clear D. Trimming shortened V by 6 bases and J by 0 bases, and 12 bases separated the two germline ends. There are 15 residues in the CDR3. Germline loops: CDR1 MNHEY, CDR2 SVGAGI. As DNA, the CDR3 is TGTGCCAGCAGCTTAGACTTAACCTCCTACAATGAGCAGTTCTTC. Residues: CASSLDLTSYNEQFF.

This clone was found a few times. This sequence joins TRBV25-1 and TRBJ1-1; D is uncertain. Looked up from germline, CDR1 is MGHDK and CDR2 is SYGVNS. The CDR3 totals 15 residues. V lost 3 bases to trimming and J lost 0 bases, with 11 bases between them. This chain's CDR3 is CASSEGSLLNTEAFF. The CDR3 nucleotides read TGTGCCAGCAGTGAGGGGAGTTTATTGAACACTGAAGCTTTCTTT.

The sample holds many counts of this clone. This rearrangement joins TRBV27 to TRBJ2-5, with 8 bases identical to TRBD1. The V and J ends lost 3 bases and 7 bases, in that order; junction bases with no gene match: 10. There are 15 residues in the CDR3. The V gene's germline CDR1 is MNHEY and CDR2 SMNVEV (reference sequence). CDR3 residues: CASSLGATTGATQYF. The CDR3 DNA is TGTGCCAGCAGTTTGGGGGCCACGACAGGGGCGACCCAGTACTTC.

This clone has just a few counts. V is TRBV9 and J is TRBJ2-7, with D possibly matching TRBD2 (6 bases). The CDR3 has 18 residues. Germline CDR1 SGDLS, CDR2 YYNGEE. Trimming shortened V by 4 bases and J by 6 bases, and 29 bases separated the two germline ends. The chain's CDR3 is CASSPPGTAGLPLSEQYF. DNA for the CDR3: TGTGCCAGCAGCCCACCGGGGACTGCAGGACTGCCCCTCTCCGAGCAGTACTTC.

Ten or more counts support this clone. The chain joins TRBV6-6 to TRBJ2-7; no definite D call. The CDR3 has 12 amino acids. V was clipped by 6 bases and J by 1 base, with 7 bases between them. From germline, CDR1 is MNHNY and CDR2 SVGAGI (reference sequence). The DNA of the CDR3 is TGTGCCAGCAGACGCAGTTCCTACGAGCAGTACTTC. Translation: CASRRSSYEQYF.

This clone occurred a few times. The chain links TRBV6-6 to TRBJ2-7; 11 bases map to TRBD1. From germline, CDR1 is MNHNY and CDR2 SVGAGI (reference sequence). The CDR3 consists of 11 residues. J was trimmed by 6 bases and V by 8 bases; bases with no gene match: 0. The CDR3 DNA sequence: TGTGCCAGCGGGACAGGGGGCGAGCAGTACTTC. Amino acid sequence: CASGTGGEQYF.

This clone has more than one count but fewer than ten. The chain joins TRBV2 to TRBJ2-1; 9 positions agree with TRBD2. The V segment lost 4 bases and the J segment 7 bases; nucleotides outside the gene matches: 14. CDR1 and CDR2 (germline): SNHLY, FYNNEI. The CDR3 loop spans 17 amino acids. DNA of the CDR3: TGTGCCAGCAGTGGACGAGGTAGCGGGAGAACCAAGAATGAGCAGTTCTTC. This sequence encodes CASSGRGSGRTKNEQFF.

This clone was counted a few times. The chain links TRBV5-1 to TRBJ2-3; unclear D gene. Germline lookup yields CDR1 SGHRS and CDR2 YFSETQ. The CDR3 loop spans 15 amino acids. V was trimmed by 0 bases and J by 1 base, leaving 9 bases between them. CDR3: CASSLAAFGTDTQYF. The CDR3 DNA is TGCGCCAGCAGCTTGGCCGCGTTCGGCACAGATACGCAGTATTTT.

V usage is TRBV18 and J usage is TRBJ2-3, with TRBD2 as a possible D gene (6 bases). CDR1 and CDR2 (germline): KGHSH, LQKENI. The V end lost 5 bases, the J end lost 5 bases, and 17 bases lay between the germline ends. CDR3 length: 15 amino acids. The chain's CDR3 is CASSFSGSAVDTQYF. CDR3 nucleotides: TGTGCCAGCTCATTTAGCGGCTCCGCGGTAGATACGCAGTATTTT.

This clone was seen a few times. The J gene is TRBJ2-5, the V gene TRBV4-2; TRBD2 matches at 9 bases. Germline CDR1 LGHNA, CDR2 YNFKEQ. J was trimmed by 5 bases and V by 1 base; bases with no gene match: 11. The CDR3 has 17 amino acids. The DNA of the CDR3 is TGTGCCAGCAGCCAAGTCCCGGGGCGGGGGGGCCGCGAGACCCAGTACTTC. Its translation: CASSQVPGRGGRETQYF.

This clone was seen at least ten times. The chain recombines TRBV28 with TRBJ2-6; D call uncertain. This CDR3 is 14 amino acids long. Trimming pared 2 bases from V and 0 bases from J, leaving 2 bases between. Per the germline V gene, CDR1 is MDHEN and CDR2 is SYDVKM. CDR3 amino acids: CASSLHSGANVLTF. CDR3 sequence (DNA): TGTGCCAGCAGTTTACACTCTGGGGCCAACGTCCTGACTTTC.

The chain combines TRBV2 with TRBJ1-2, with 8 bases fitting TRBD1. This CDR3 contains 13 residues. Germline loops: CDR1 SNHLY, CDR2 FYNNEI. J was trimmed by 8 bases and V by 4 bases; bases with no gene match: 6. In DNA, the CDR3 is TGTGCCAGCAGTGGGACAGGGAAGGGAGGCTACACCTTC. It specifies CASSGTGKGGYTF. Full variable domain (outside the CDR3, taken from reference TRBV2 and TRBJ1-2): EPEVTQTPSHQVTQMGQEVILRCVPISNHLYFYWYRQILGQKVEFLVSFYNNEISEKSEIFDDQFSVERPDGSNFTLKIRSTKLEDSAMYFCASSGTGKGGYTFGSGTRLTVV.

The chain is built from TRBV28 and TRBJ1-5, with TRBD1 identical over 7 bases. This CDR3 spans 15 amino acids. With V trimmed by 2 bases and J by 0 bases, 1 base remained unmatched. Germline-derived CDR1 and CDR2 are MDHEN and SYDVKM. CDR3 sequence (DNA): TGTGCCAGCAGTTTACCAGGGGGTAGCAATCAGCCCCAGCATTTT. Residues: CASSLPGGSNQPQHF.

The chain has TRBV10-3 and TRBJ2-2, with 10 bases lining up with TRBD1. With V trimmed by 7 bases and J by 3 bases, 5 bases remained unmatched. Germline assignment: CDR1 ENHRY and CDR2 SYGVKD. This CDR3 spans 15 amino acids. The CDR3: CAIKGQGVDTGELFF. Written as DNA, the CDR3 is TGTGCCATCAAAGGACAGGGGGTCGACACCGGGGAGCTGTTTTTT.

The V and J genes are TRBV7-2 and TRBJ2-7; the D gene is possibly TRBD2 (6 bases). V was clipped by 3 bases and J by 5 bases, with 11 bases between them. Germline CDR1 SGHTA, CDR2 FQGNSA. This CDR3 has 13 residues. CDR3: CASSFGGFDEQYF. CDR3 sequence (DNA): TGTGCCAGCAGCTTCGGGGGATTCGACGAGCAGTACTTC. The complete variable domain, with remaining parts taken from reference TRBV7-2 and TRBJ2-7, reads GAGVSQSPSNKVTEKGKDVELRCDPISGHTALYWYRQSLGQGLEFLIYFQGNSAPDKSGLPSDRFSAERTGGSVSTLTIQRTQQEDSAVYLCASSFGGFDEQYFGPGTRLTVT.